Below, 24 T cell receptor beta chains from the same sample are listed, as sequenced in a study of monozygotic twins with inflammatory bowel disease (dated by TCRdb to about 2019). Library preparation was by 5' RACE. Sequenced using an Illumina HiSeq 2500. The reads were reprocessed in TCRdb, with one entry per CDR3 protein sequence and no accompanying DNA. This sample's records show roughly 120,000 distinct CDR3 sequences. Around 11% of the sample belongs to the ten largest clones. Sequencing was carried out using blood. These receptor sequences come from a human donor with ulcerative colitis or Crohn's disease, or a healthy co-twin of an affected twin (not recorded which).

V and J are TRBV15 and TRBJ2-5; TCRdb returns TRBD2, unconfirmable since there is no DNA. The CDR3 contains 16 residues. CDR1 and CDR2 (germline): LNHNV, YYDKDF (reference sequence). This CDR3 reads CATSRDEGPSRGTQYF.

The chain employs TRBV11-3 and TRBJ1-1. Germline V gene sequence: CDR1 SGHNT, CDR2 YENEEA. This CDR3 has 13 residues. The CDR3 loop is CATSGTVNTEAFF.

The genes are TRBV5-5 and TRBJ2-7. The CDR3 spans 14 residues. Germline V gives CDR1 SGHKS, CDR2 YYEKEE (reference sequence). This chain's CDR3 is CASSSSVTSYEQYF.

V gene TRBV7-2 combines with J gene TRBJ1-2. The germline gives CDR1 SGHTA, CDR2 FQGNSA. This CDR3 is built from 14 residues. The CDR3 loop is CASSWEGTNYGYTF. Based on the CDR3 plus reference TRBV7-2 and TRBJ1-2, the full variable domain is GAGVSQSPSNKVTEKGKDVELRCDPISGHTALYWYRQSLGQGLEFLIYFQGNSAPDKSGLPSDRFSAERTGGSVSTLTIQRTQQEDSAVYLCASSWEGTNYGYTFGSGTRLTVV.

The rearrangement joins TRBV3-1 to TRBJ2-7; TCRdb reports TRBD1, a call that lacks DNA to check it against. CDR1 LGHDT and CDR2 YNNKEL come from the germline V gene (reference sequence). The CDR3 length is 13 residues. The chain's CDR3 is CASSQNGGNEQYF.

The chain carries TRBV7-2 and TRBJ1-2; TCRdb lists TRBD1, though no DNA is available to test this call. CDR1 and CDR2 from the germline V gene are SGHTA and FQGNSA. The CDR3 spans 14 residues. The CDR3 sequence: CASRDRGLNYGYTF.

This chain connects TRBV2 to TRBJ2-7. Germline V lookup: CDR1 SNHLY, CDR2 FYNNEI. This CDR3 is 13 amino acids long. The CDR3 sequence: CASTGGVYYEQYF.

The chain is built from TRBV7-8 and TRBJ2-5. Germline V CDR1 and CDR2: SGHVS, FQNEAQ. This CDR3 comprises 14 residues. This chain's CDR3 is CASSLKALGETQYF.

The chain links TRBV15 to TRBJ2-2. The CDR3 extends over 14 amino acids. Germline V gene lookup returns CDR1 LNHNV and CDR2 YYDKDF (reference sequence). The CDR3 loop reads CATSRDRPTGELFF.

The CDR3 loop is CSAGSGASTDTQYF. The rearrangement joins TRBV20-1 to TRBJ2-3; TCRdb selects TRBD2, and the lack of DNA leaves this call unchecked. This CDR3 is 14 amino acids long. CDR1 DFQATT and CDR2 SNEGSKA come from the germline V gene (reference sequence).

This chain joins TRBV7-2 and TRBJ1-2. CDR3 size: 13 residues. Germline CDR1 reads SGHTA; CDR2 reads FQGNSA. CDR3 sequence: CASSPIANYGYTF.

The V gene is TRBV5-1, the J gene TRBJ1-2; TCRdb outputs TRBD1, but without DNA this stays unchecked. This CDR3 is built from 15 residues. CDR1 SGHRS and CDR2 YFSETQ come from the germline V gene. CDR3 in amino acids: CASSLSGQTNYGYTF.

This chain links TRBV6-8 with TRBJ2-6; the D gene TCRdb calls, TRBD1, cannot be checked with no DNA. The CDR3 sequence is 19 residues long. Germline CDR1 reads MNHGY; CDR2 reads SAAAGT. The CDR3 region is CASRLGRDREKGGANVLTF.

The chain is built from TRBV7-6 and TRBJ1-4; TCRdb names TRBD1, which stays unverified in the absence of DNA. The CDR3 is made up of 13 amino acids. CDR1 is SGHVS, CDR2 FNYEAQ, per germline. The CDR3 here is CASSSGTREKLFF. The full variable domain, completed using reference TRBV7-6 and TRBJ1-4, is GAGVSQSPRYKVTKRGQDVALRCDPISGHVSLYWYRQALGQGPEFLTYFNYEAQQDKSGLPNDRFSAERPEGSISTLTIQRTEQRDSAMYRCASSSGTREKLFFGSGTQLSVL.

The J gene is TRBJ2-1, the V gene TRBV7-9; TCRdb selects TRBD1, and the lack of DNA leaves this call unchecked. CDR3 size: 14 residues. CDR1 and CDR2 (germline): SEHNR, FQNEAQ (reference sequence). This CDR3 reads CASSLWDPNNEQFF. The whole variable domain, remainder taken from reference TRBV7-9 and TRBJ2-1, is DTGVSQNPRHKITKRGQNVTFRCDPISEHNRLYWYRQTLGQGPEFLTYFQNEAQLEKSRLLSDRFSAERPKGSFSTLEIQRTEQGDSAMYLCASSLWDPNNEQFFGPGTRLTVL.

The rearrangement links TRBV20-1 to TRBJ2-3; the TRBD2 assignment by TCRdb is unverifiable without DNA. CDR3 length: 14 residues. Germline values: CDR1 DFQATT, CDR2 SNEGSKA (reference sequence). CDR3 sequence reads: CSARVAGSTDTQYF.

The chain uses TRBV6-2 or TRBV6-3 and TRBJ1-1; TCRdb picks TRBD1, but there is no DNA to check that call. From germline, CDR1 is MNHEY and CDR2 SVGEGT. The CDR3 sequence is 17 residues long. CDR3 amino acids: CASSYSIVEGRPGGAFF.

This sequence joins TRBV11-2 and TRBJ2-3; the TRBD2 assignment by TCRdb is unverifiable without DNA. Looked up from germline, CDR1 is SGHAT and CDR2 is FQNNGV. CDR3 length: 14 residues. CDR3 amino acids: CASRRIPRTDTQYF. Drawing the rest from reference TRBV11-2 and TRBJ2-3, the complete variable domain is EAGVAQSPRYKIIEKRQSVAFWCNPISGHATLYWYQQILGQGPKLLIQFQNNGVVDDSQLPKDRFSAERLKGVDSTLKIQPAKLEDSAVYLCASRRIPRTDTQYFGPGTRLTVL.

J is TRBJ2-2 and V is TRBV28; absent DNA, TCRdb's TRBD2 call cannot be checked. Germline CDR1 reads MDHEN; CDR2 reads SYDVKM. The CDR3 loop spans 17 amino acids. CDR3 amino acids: CASSSETSSEQPGELFF. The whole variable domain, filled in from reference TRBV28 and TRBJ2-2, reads DVKVTQSSRYLVKRTGEKVFLECVQDMDHENMFWYRQDPGLGLRLIYFSYDVKMKEKGDIPEGYSVSREKKERFSLILESASTNQTSMYLCASSSETSSEQPGELFFGEGSRLTVL.

CDR3 sequence reads: CASSAPRRGRAGELFF. J is TRBJ2-2 and V is TRBV7-9; TCRdb's assignment of TRBD1 cannot be checked, as there is no DNA. Germline V gene data show CDR1 as SEHNR and CDR2 as FQNEAQ (reference sequence). CDR3 length: 16 residues. Based on the CDR3 plus reference TRBV7-9 and TRBJ2-2, the full variable domain is DTGVSQNPRHKITKRGQNVTFRCDPISEHNRLYWYRQTLGQGPEFLTYFQNEAQLEKSRLLSDRFSAERPKGSFSTLEIQRTEQGDSAMYLCASSAPRRGRAGELFFGEGSRLTVL.

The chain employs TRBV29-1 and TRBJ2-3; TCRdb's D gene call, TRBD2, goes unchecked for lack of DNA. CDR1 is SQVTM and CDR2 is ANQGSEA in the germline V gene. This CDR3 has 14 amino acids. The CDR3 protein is CSVEGALGTDTQYF.

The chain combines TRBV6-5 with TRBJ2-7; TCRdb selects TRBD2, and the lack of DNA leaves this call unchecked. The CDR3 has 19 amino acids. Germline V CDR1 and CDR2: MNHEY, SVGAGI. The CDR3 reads CASSSPRLNSVKGHYEQYF.

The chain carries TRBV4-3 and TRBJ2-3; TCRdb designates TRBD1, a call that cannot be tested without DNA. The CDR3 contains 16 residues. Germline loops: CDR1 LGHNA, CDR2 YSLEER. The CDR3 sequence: CASSQDWGVTSDTQYF.

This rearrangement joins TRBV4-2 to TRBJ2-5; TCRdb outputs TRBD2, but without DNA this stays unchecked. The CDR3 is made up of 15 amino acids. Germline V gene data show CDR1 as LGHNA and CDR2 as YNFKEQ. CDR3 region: CASSQETASGGTQYF.